This record covers a single T cell receptor (beta chain). Individuals aged about 18 to 89 years were recruited from 24 US areas. As processed by the authors: Reference gene primer amplification in the assay estimated nucleated cell counts. Produced via immunoSEQ multiplex PCR; TCRdb's table is partial and in-frame only. The V and J calls and clone size are taken from that table; D and trimming were inferred from the DNA. The table lists 200,000 or so clones, around 90% of them singletons, with about 7% in the top ten. The entry originates in a study of blood T cell repertoires in COVID-19. Study summary: Recovered Cohort 3 donors showed two negative PCRs, clearance, or symptom resolution. The analysed material was cDNA or gDNA that came from T cells, B-cell-depleted T cells, or PBMCs.

The clonotype comes from a man under 40 in a cohort exposed to, infected with or recovered from COVID-19 (not recorded which). The specimen was PBMCs or T cells enriched from blood (not recorded which).

Written as DNA, the CDR3 is TGCGCCAGCAGATCGACAGCCGATAATTCACCCCTCCACTTT. It encodes CASRSTADNSPLHF. V is TRBV5-1 and J is TRBJ1-6, with TRBD1 as a possible D gene (5 bases). Germline lookup yields CDR1 SGHRS and CDR2 YFSETQ. The CDR3 is 14 amino acids. V gave up 5 bases and J gave up 5 bases, with 11 bases separating them.